This T cell receptor beta chain was observed in a study of cytomegalovirus exposure and HLA in healthy donors. Study information: The approximately 120 million unique TCR beta sequences, from roughly 180 million T cells, were found by an earlier analysis. Of some 410 genotyped donors, 81% grouped in the Caucasian-associated ancestry cluster.

Per the germline V gene, CDR1 is SGHRS and CDR2 is YFSETQ. Trimming cost V 4 bases and J 4 bases, with 8 bases left between them. The CDR3 spans 13 residues. Comments on this clone: Its antigen is not known.

13 Jbeta primers and 60 Vbeta primers were used for the PCR. Profiled with immunoSEQ multiplex PCR; TCRdb holds only in-frame clones, not every one. The data show some 130,000 clones, approximately 80% seen once. Study conclusions and caveats: Cytomegalovirus association was listed for approximately 160 TCR beta chains.

The specimen was PBMCs. The TCR comes from a man aged 30-40 years in good health and CMV-seronegative. This rearrangement joins TRBV5-1 to TRBJ2-2, with D hard to call. The CDR3 DNA follows: TGCGCCAGCAGCCCCTCCGGCACCGGGGAGCTGTTTTTT. This codes for CASSPSGTGELFF.